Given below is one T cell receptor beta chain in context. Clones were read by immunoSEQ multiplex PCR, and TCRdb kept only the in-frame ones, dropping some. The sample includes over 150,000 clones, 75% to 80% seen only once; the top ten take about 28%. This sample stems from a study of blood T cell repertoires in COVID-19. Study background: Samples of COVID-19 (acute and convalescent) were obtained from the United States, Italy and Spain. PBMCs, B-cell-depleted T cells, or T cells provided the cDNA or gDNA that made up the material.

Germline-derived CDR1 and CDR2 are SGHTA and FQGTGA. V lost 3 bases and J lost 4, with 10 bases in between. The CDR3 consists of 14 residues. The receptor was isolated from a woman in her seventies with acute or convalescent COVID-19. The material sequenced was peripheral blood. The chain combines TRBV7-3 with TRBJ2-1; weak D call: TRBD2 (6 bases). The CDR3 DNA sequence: TGTGCCAGCAGCTTCAACAGCGGGTACAATGAGCAGTTCTTC. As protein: CASSFNSGYNEQFF.